A selection of T cell receptor beta chains follows, all from one sample in a study of cytomegalovirus exposure and HLA in healthy donors. Sequencing used immunoSEQ multiplex PCR; TCRdb keeps in-frame clones, though not all of them. The sample includes some 84,000 clones, 60% to 80% of them seen just once. The sequenced sample consisted of PBMCs. These receptors all stem from a boy aged 10-17 years in good health and CMV-seronegative. Each CDR3 is given with its conserved first and last residue. Each record gives: J gene, D gene, V gene, clone size, CDR3 DNA, CDR3 protein. D genes are given only for firm matches. Not all rows give a size; the values are once, few, many and, for expanded clones, a class.

>TRBJ2-3|TRBD2|TRBV6-4|.
TGTGCCAGCAGTGACTCTAGCGGGGGCACAGATACGCAGTATTTT
CASSDSSGGTDTQYF
>TRBJ1-1|.|TRBV7-9|.
TGTGCCAGCAGTCCTACAGGGATGAACACTGAAGCTTTCTTT
CASSPTGMNTEAFF
>TRBJ1-1|TRBD1|TRBV30|.
TGTGCGGGTGAGGGACAGATTAACACTGAAGCTTTCTTT
CAGEGQINTEAFF
>TRBJ2-1|.|TRBV7-6|.
TGTGCCAGCACCGGGGGGGGACAGGGATCAGTTGAGCAGTTCTTC
CASTGGGQGSVEQFF
>TRBJ1-1|.|TRBV15|.
TGTGCCACCAGCAGAGGGGCCGTGAACACTGAAGCTTTCTTT
CATSRGAVNTEAFF
>TRBJ2-7|.|TRBV4-2|.
TGTGCCAGCAGCCAAAACAGGGTATCCTACGAGCAGTACTTC
CASSQNRVSYEQYF
>TRBJ2-7|TRBD2|TRBV13|.
TGTGCCAGCAGCACCGGGGGGGAGCAGTACTTC
CASSTGGEQYF
>TRBJ2-1|TRBD2|TRBV4-2|.
TGTGCCAGCAGCCAAGATCAGGCTAGCGGGAGTCCCAATGAGCAGTTCTTC
CASSQDQASGSPNEQFF
>TRBJ1-1|.|TRBV30|once
TGTGCTTTGGGGGACACCATGAACACTGAAGCTTTCTTT
CALGDTMNTEAFF
>TRBJ1-5|.|TRBV10-3|.
TGTGCCATCAGTGAGCAGACTTATAGCAATCAGCCCCAGCATTTT
CAISEQTYSNQPQHF